This T cell receptor beta chain was profiled in a study of Graves' ophthalmopathy and Graves' hyperthyroidism. The authors amplified TCR beta CDR3 regions from RNA transcripts. Investigators did first-round RT-PCR with HTBI primers, then second-round multiplex PCR. TCRdb processed the multiplex PCR reads anew with MiXCR; each CDR3 protein has one entry. Of under 400,000 distinct CDR3 sequences in the sample, roughly 15% are singletons; the top ten hold over 9%. The CDR3 totals 15 residues. The germline gives CDR1 MGHRA, CDR2 YSYEKL. The junction had 4 bases not matched to a gene; V was cut back by 5 bases and J by 5 bases. Every ophthalmopathy donor presented moderate-to-severe activity, CAS ≥3, NOSPECS ≥4 and duration under 3 months. This clonotype was recorded many times.

The receptor's source is an adult man with Graves' ophthalmopathy. The J gene is TRBJ1-6, the V gene TRBV4-1, with 9 bases matching TRBD1. Sequenced input: peripheral blood. DNA of the CDR3: TGCGCCAGCAGCTTCGGGACAGGGAATAATTCACCCCTCCACTTT. Translating gives CASSFGTGNNSPLHF.